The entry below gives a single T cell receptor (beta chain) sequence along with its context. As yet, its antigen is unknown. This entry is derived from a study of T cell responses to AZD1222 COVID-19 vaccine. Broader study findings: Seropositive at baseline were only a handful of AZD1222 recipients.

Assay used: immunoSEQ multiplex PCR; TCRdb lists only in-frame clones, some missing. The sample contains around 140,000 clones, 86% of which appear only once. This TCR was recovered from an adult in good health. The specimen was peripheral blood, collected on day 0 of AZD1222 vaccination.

The CDR3: CASSLEYITEETQYF. The CDR3 DNA sequence: TGCGCCAGCAGCTTGGAATACATCACGGAAGAGACCCAGTACTTC. The chain joins TRBV5-1 to TRBJ2-5; D is undetermined. With 0 bases removed from V and 3 bases from J, the gap between germline ends came to 12 bases. Germline V lookup: CDR1 SGHRS, CDR2 YFSETQ. This CDR3 contains 15 residues.